This T cell receptor (beta chain) appears in the sequencing data of a study of blood T cell repertoires in COVID-19. The length of the CDR3 is 15 residues. The germline V gene encodes CDR1 SGHRS and CDR2 YFSETQ. Unmatched junction bases numbered 5, after V lost 0 bases and J lost 8 bases. Clones were read by immunoSEQ multiplex PCR, and TCRdb kept only the in-frame ones, dropping some. This sample yields 250,000 or so clones, of which around 79% are seen a single time; about 3% belongs to the top ten. This TCR derives from an elderly woman with acute or convalescent COVID-19. Sequenced: peripheral blood. The rearrangement links TRBV5-1 to TRBJ2-3; the match to TRBD2 covers 11 bases. The CDR3 coding sequence is TGCGCCAGCAGCTTGGTACTAGCGGGAGAAGTTACGCAGTATTTT. Translating gives CASSLVLAGEVTQYF.